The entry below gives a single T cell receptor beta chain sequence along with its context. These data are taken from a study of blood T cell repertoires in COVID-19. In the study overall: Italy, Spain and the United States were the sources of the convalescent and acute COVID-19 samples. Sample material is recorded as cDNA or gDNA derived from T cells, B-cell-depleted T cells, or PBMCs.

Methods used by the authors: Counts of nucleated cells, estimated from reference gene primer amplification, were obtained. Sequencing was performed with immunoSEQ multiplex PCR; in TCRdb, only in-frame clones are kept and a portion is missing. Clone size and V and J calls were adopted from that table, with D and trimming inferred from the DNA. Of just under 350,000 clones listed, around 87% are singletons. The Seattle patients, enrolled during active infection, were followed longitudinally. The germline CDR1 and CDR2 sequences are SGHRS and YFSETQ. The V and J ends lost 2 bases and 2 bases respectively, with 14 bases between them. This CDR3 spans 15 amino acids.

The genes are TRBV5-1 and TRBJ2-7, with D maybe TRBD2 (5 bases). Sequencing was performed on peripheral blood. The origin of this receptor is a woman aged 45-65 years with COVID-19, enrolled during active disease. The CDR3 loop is CASSLSGGSPYEQYF. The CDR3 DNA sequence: TGCGCCAGCAGCTTATCGGGCGGGTCGCCCTACGAGCAGTACTTC.